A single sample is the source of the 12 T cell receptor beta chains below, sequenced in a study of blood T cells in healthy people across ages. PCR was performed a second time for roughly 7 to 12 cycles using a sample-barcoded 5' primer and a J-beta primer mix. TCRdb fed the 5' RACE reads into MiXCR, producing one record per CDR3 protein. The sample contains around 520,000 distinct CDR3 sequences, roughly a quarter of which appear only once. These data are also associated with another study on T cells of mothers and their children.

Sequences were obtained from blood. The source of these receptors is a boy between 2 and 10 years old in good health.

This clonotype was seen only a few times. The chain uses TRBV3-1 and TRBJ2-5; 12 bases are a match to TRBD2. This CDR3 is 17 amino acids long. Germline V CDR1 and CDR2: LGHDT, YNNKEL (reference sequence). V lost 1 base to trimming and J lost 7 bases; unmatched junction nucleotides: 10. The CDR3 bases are TGTGCCAGCAGCCAAGTTAGGTCTAGCGGGGGGGCAGGGACCCAGTACTTC. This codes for CASSQVRSSGGAGTQYF.

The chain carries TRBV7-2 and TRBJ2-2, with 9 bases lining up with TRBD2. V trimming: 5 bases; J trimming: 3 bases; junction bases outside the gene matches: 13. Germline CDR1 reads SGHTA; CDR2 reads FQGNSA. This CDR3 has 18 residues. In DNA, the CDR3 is TGTGCCAGCAGCATGGCTAGCGGGGTCCAACGCGACACCGGGGAGCTGTTTTTT. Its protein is CASSMASGVQRDTGELFF.

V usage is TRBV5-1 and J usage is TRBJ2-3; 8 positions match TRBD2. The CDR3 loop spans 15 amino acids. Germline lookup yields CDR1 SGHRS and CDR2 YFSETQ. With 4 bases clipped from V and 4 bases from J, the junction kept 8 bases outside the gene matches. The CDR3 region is CASSMGLGEADTQYF. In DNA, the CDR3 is TGCGCCAGCAGCATGGGACTAGGAGAGGCAGATACGCAGTATTTT.

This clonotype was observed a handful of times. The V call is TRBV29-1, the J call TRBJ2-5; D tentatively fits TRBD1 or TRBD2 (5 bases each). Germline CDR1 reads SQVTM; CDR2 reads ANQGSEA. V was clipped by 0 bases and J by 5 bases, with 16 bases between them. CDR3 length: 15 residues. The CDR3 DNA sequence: TGCAGCGTTGAAGATCTTTTCGGGGCTGGGGAGACCCAGTACTTC. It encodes CSVEDLFGAGETQYF.

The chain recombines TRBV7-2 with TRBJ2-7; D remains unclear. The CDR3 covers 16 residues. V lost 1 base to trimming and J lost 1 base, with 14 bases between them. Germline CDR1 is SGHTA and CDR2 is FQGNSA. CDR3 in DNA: TGTGCCAGCAGCTTAGTGTGGGTGGGCATGTCCTACGAGCAGTACTTC. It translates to CASSLVWVGMSYEQYF.

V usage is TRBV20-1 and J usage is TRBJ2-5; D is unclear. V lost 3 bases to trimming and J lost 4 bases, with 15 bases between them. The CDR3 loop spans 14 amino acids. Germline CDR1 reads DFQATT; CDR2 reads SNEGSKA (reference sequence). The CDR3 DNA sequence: TGCAGTGCTAGTGTATGGGGTACGCGAGAGACCCAGTACTTC. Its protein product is CSASVWGTRETQYF.

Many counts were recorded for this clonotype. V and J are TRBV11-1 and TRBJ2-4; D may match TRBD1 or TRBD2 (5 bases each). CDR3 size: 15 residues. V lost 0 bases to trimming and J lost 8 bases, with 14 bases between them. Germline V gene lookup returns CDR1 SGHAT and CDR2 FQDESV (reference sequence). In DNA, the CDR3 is TGTGCCAGCAGCTTAGCTGCTTCAGAGGGGTACATTCAGTACTTC. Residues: CASSLAASEGYIQYF.

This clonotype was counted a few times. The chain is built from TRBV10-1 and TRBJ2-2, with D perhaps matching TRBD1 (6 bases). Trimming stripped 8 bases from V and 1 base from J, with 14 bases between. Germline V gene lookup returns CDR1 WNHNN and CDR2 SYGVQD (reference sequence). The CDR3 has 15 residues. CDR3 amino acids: CASPSDRGNTGELFF. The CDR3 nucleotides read TGCGCCAGCCCCTCGGACAGAGGGAACACCGGGGAGCTGTTTTTT.

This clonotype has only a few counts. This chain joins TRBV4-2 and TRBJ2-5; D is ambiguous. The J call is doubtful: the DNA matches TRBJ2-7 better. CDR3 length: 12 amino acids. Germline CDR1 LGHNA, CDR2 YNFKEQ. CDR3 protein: CASSVLGYEQYF. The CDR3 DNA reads TGTGCCAGCAGTGTTTTAGGCTACGAGCAGTACTTC.

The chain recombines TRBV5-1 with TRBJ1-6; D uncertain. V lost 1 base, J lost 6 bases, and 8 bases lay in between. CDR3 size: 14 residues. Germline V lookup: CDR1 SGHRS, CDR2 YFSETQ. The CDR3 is CASSLSQFNSPLHF. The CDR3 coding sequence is TGCGCCAGCAGCTTGAGCCAGTTTAATTCACCCCTCCACTTT.

DNA for the CDR3: TGCGCCAGCAGTGGGGCTAGCGGGGGGGACTACAAAAACATTCAGTACTTC. Translated, it gives CASSGASGGDYKNIQYF. The chain joins TRBV10-1 to TRBJ2-4; 12 positions match TRBD2. The J segment lost 3 bases and the V segment lost 4 bases, leaving 7 bases of the junction unmatched. The CDR3 contains 17 residues. Germline V lookup: CDR1 WNHNN, CDR2 SYGVQD (reference sequence).

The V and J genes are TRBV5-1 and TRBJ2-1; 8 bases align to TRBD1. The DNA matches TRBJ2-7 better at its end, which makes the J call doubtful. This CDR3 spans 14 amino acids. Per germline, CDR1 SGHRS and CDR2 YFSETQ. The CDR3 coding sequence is TGCGCCAGCAGCTTGGAGGGACAGGTCGACGAGCAGTACTTC. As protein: CASSLEGQVDEQYF.